These 20 T cell receptor beta chains came from one sample sequenced in a study of control samples from healthy donors and cancer patients. TCRdb keeps only in-frame clones here, not all; method: immunoSEQ multiplex PCR. The table has about 130,000 clones, approximately 94% seen once; the top ten hold roughly 1.7%. The sample comprised PBMCs. The receptors derive from a man aged 50-59 years with head and neck cancer.

Only a few counts were recorded for this clone. Other DNA sequences in the sample encode the same CDR3. The V call is TRBV11-2, the J call TRBJ1-2, with 7 bases lining up with TRBD1. The V and J ends lost 4 bases and 2 bases, in that order; junction bases with no gene match: 1. This CDR3 region has 13 residues. The germline V gene has CDR1 SGHAT and CDR2 FQNNGV. CDR3 loop: CASSSDRNYGYTF. CDR3 DNA sequence: TGTGCCAGCAGCTCGGACAGGAACTATGGCTACACCTTC. Based on the CDR3 plus reference TRBV11-2 and TRBJ1-2, the full variable domain is EAGVAQSPRYKIIEKRQSVAFWCNPISGHATLYWYQQILGQGPKLLIQFQNNGVVDDSQLPKDRFSAERLKGVDSTLKIQPAKLEDSAVYLCASSSDRNYGYTFGSGTRLTVV.

V and J are TRBV7-2 and TRBJ2-7; TRBD1 might be the D (6 bases). Trimming stripped 5 bases from V and 2 bases from J, with 16 bases between. The CDR3 consists of 15 residues. The germline CDR1 and CDR2 sequences are SGHTA and FQGNSA. DNA for the CDR3: TGTGCCAGCAGCCAGGGGTTAGGGCCCACCTACGAGCAGTACTTC. This codes for CASSQGLGPTYEQYF.

This sequence joins TRBV24-1 and TRBJ1-6; 7 bases agree with TRBD1. Germline loops: CDR1 KGHDR, CDR2 SFDVKD. The junction had 9 bases not matched to a gene; V was cut back by 4 bases and J by 1 base. The CDR3 contains 18 residues. CDR3 coding DNA: TGTGCCACCAGTGACCCTCGTAACAGGGGATCCTATAATTCACCCCTCCACTTT. It codes for CATSDPRNRGSYNSPLHF.

The chain is built from TRBV4-3 and TRBJ1-2; a weak D match, TRBD1 (5 bases). The CDR3 is made up of 16 amino acids. Germline V gene lookup returns CDR1 LGHNA and CDR2 YSLEER. Between the trimmed V and J ends, which lost 3 bases and 8 bases, there was a span of 22 bases. CDR3 residues: CASSHRSGTSVGGYTF. CDR3 coding DNA: TGCGCCAGCAGCCACAGATCAGGGACCTCCGTGGGGGGCTACACCTTC.

This rearrangement joins TRBV4-2 to TRBJ2-7; 7 bases map to TRBD1. The CDR3 totals 15 residues. CDR1 and CDR2 from the germline V gene are LGHNA and YNFKEQ. V shed 4 bases and J 2 bases; nucleotides not matched to a gene: 8. The CDR3 loop is CASSPQTGSPYEQYF. CDR3 nucleotides: TGTGCCAGCAGCCCCCAGACAGGGTCCCCCTACGAGCAGTACTTC.

V gene TRBV19 combines with J gene TRBJ2-7; possible D gene TRBD1, 6 bases. The CDR3 runs to 13 residues. CDR1 and CDR2 (germline): LNHDA, SQIVND (reference sequence). The V end was cut by 4 bases, the J end by 5 bases, with 12 bases between. The CDR3, as DNA: TGTGCCAGTAGTACTATCAGGGGTGACGAGCAGTACTTC. Amino acid sequence: CASSTIRGDEQYF.

J is TRBJ2-3 and V is TRBV11-3; 9 bases are a match to TRBD2. J gave up 3 bases and V 5 bases, and 3 bases lay outside the gene matches. From germline, CDR1 is SGHNT and CDR2 YENEEA. The CDR3 length is 14 residues. In DNA, the CDR3 is TGTGCCAGCAGCGCGGGGGGGTTTACAGATACGCAGTATTTT. Translated, it gives CASSAGGFTDTQYF.

The CDR3 region is CASSLRHSNQPQHF. The CDR3 DNA reads as TGTGCCAGCAGCTTGCGGCATAGCAATCAGCCCCAGCATTTT. The chain joins TRBV28 to TRBJ1-5; D gene ambiguous. Germline V gene data show CDR1 as MDHEN and CDR2 as SYDVKM. CDR3 size: 14 residues. With 6 bases removed from V and 0 bases from J, the gap between germline ends came to 9 bases.

The gene calls are TRBV7-2 and TRBJ2-1, with TRBD1 as a possible D gene (5 bases). CDR1 and CDR2 from the germline V gene are SGHTA and FQGNSA. This CDR3 spans 16 amino acids. V lost 5 bases to trimming and J lost 6 bases, with 20 bases between them. CDR3 in DNA: TGTGCCAGCAGCCCCCAATCTCGGACATTTCCCAATGAGCAGTTCTTC. Amino acid sequence: CASSPQSRTFPNEQFF.

The chain couples TRBV7-2 to TRBJ2-5; 9 positions match TRBD1. Trimming cost V 5 bases and J 5 bases; bases outside gene matches: 6. CDR1 is SGHTA, CDR2 FQGNSA, per germline. CDR3 size: 14 residues. CDR3 loop: CASSHRGQGETQYF. DNA for the CDR3: TGTGCCAGCAGCCACCGGGGACAGGGTGAGACCCAGTACTTC.

The chain has TRBV5-8 and TRBJ1-5; 7 nucleotides align to TRBD1. Losses at the gene ends were 3 bases for V and 7 bases for J; bases not matched to a gene: 10. The germline gives CDR1 SGHTS, CDR2 YDEGEE. The CDR3 extends over 15 amino acids. CDR3 loop: CASSSGQTQGQPQHF. In DNA, the CDR3 is TGTGCCAGCAGCTCGGGACAGACCCAGGGACAGCCCCAGCATTTT.

The V call is TRBV10-3, the J call TRBJ1-3, with D possibly TRBD1 on 6 matching bases. Trimming stripped 8 bases from V and 0 bases from J, with 17 bases between. Germline V gene lookup returns CDR1 ENHRY and CDR2 SYGVKD. This CDR3 region has 16 residues. CDR3 loop: CAIGFGQPFSGNTIYF. DNA for the CDR3: TGTGCCATCGGATTCGGACAGCCGTTCTCTGGAAACACCATATATTTT.

The rearrangement joins TRBV28 to TRBJ2-7; 7 bases align to TRBD1. Germline CDR1 reads MDHEN; CDR2 reads SYDVKM. This CDR3 contains 15 residues. J gave up 5 bases and V 4 bases, and 11 bases lay outside the gene matches. The DNA for the CDR3 is TGTGCCAGCAGTTCCCCCGGACAGGCTGGCCACGAGCAGTACTTC. Amino acid sequence: CASSSPGQAGHEQYF.

V gene TRBV2 combines with J gene TRBJ2-6; the D is unclear. The germline V gene encodes CDR1 SNHLY and CDR2 FYNNEI. V shed 3 bases and J shed 5 bases, with 11 bases lying between them. CDR3 length: 15 residues. The CDR3 spells CASSEASLRANVLTF. CDR3 nucleotide sequence: TGTGCCAGCAGTGAGGCCAGTCTAAGGGCCAACGTCCTGACTTTC.

This chain joins TRBV28 and TRBJ1-1; the D gene is possibly TRBD1 (6 bases). Trimming pared 6 bases from V and 11 bases from J, leaving 16 bases between. Germline V lookup: CDR1 MDHEN, CDR2 SYDVKM. The CDR3 extends over 12 amino acids. CDR3 nucleotide sequence: TGTGCCAGCAGCCATCTCCCAGGGGATGCTTTCTTT. Translation gives CASSHLPGDAFF.

The gene calls are TRBV2 and TRBJ1-1; D may be TRBD1 (6 bases). The CDR3 runs to 14 residues. V lost 8 bases and J lost 5, with 18 bases in between. Germline V gene lookup returns CDR1 SNHLY and CDR2 FYNNEI. CDR3 sequence reads: CASLRKGVGTEAFF. The CDR3 DNA follows: TGTGCCAGCTTGCGTAAGGGGGTAGGGACTGAAGCTTTCTTT.

The chain employs TRBV18 and TRBJ2-7; D uncertain. The CDR3 covers 14 residues. Germline V gene sequence: CDR1 KGHSH, CDR2 LQKENI. V shed 3 bases and J shed 13 bases, with 22 bases lying between them. In DNA form, the CDR3 reads TGTGCCAGCTCACCGACCCTCAGCCCCTACGAAGGTTACTTC. Translating gives CASSPTLSPYEGYF.

The CDR3 loop reads CASSLERLPNQPQHF. The CDR3 nucleotides are TGCGCCAGCAGCTTGGAGCGGCTGCCGAATCAGCCCCAGCATTTT. The genes are TRBV5-1 and TRBJ1-5; no firm D call. V lost 0 bases and J lost 4, with 11 bases in between. Germline-derived CDR1 and CDR2 are SGHRS and YFSETQ. The CDR3 has 15 residues.

In this sample, this clone turned up once. The chain uses TRBV7-2 and TRBJ1-5; no definite D call. The germline gives CDR1 SGHTA, CDR2 FQGNSA. The CDR3 consists of 13 residues. With 0 bases removed from V and 6 bases from J, the gap between germline ends came to 6 bases. The CDR3 nucleotides are TGTGCCAGCAGCTTAGCGGAGATTCAGCCCCAGCATTTT. It translates to CASSLAEIQPQHF.

This rearrangement joins TRBV30 to TRBJ2-2, with a possible D match to TRBD2 (5 bases). The CDR3 has 13 residues. Trimming left V 3 bases short and J 3 bases short, with 8 bases between. Germline V gives CDR1 GTSNPN, CDR2 SVGIG (reference sequence). The chain's CDR3 is CAWSLGDTGELFF. CDR3 nucleotide sequence: TGTGCCTGGAGCCTCGGGGACACCGGGGAGCTGTTTTTT.